This paragraph reports one T cell receptor beta chain. Its antigen has not been determined. No much larger clonotype is one base removed from it; base qualities were not supplied. A distance of 24 bases separates the germline ends of V and J, which lose 1 base and 3 bases respectively. The CDR1 and CDR2 encoded by the germline V gene are SGHAT and FQNNGV. Inclusive of the bounding cysteine and phenylalanine, the CDR3 is 19 residues long. Just CDR3 DNA is preserved here, 57 bases in frame from base 1. The method behind the library was the immunoSEQ multiplex PCR assay. For the multiplex PCR, a mixture combining 60 forward primers for TCR Vbeta segments and 13 reverse primers for TCR Jbeta segments was used. The CDR3 region of rearranged TCR beta genes was amplified from genomic DNA by a multiplex PCR assay. The Illumina HiSeq System was used to sequence the amplified TCR beta libraries as 87-base-pair reads. In the original analysis: In a later analysis, roughly 80 million unique TCR beta chains were counted across the roughly 700 repertoires, and approximately 11 million of these chains were shared by at least two donors. Raw reads were error-corrected and collapsed into unique sequences by a nearest-neighbor algorithm in which closely related sequences were merged to remove PCR and sequencing errors. CDR3 sequences were aligned to IMGT reference sequences to assign V, D and J gene segments. For a sequence to be retained, a match of at least six nucleotides was required to both a V gene segment and a J gene segment. Rearrangements were classified as productive when the CDR3 lacked stop codons and remained in frame with V and J, and all other rearrangements were classified as non-productive. CDR3 was defined by IMGT convention, running from the second conserved V-encoded cysteine to the conserved J-encoded phenylalanine. The earlier analysis of approximately 500 of the donors excluded sequences that lacked an unambiguous match to a single V gene segment. In an earlier analysis of several hundred of the donors, V segments were called functional above 56.7% productive rearrangements and were called segregating when the between-donor standard deviation exceeded 5%. A statistical classification framework was developed to diagnose cytomegalovirus status using the catalog of TCR beta chain sequences. A later analysis assigned V and J genes by comparing TCR nucleotide sequences with IMGT/GENE-DB human TR gene sequences. A later analysis assigned CDR3 sequences and most-parsimonious VDJ recombination scenarios with the TCRdist pipeline. In a later analysis, each TCR beta chain was defined by its CDR3 amino acid sequence together with its V-gene family, and reads lacking a unique V-gene family were excluded. In a later analysis, 450 to 600 highly shared, low-generation-probability nucleotide sequences were removed to address suspected cross-contamination and a sequencing artifact. In a later analysis, a clonal expansion index was calculated for each public chain from normalized within-repertoire ranks of inferred template counts. In a later analysis, generation probabilities were computed with a VDJ recombination model fitted to out-of-frame rearrangements, and the resulting probabilities were checked against IGoR. In a later analysis, TCR-TCR, TCR-HLA and TCR-CMV co-occurrence was scored with hypergeometric tests, and a repertoire-size bias correction was applied to TCR pairs. False discovery rates were estimated in a later analysis by permuting HLA or CMV assignments 20 times. A later analysis grouped co-occurring TCRs with DBSCAN, adding TCRdist sequence similarity when clustering within HLA-allele-positive subsets. Repertoires with fewer than 30,000 or more than 120,000 public chains, plus five repertoires with anomalous nucleotide sharing, were excluded from co-occurrence clustering. The clones in this table, taken by TCRdb from immuneACCESS, are in-frame only. Not every clone is retained; where verified, under half of the shortfall comes from an unresolved V gene, and the cause of the rest is unknown. V, J and clone size derive from that table, while D and trimming were established from the DNA sequence. The sample table shows approximately 97,000 clones, and around 68% are seen once. About 4.3% of the sample rests with the top ten.

The cohort consisted of 666 healthy bone marrow donors. Cohort members were all nominally healthy when sampled, although unrecorded immune exposures were likely present. Of the 600 or so cohort members, 289 had a positive CMV serostatus and roughly 370 had a negative one, while no CMV serostatus was recorded for the donor. A peripheral blood sample was provided by each donor, and peripheral blood mononuclear cells were used for TCR beta sequencing. The Qiagen DNeasy Blood Extraction Kit was used to extract genomic DNA from the blood cell samples. This entry belongs to a study of cytomegalovirus exposure and HLA in healthy donors (dated by TCRdb to 2017 to 2019). Context from the whole study: An earlier analysis of about 530 of the donors reported 276 Gb of sequence data and around 120 million unique TCR beta sequences obtained from approximately 180 million T cells. The aim of the study was to test whether cataloging public T cell receptors could identify signatures of past pathogen exposure. Every discovery cohort repertoire had been produced on one sequencing platform. Both class I and class II loci were covered by HLA typing, at four-digit resolution. Because of strong linkage in the cohort, a handful of DR-DQ haplotypes were treated as single units for association and clustering. In addition to the first cohort of about 650 subjects, a separate validation cohort of around 110 different subjects was used. Donor age, sex, ethnicity and CMV serostatus were compiled alongside the repertoire data. A later genetic analysis used genome-wide SNP genotypes for about 65% of the 666 donors, treating that subset as a discovery cohort. An early release covering about 600 HLA-typed donors comprised around 300 gigabases of sequencing data and roughly 85 million unique TCR sequences. To predict cytomegalovirus infection status, the study brought together high-throughput TCR immunosequencing, statistical association of individual TCRs with disease status, and machine learning. In an earlier analysis of 587 of the donors, high-throughput TCR beta sequencing was used to judge whether each TCR beta V gene segment behaved as functional or pseudogenic. Of the roughly 410 genotyped donors, 81% were placed in the genetic ancestry cluster associated with self-reported Caucasian donors. The number of donors typed differed by locus, with about 629-630 for A, B, C, DRB1 and DQB1, around 560 for DQA1, approximately 570 for DPA1, and 400 to 490 for DPB1. The study profiled the T cell repertoires of 500 to 800 subjects by immunosequencing and related them to cytomegalovirus serostatus. On average, around 240,000 unique TCR beta nucleotide sequences were sequenced per donor among 300 to 500 genotyped donors of the cohort, with 15% to 20% of those sequences being non-productive. In a later analysis, previously published TCR beta repertoires from 500 to 750 donors were re-analyzed and high-resolution HLA genotyping was added so that TCR occurrence patterns could be studied. In the later analysis, no new phenotypic data were used to find candidate immune exposures; instead, reliance was placed on TCR beta sequences and their occurrence across donors. The paper's findings and limits, for the study overall: An association between a missense DCLRE1C variant and V-gene and J-gene trimming of TCR beta chains was found in a later genetic analysis and replicated in an independent cohort. According to the authors, the approach could potentially be generalized to other disease states and immunological phenotypes. Approximately 18 rarely observed V segments, including chromosome 9 orphons, were excluded from the earlier analysis of almost 600 of the donors because counts were too low. HLA typing was unavailable for some donors at each locus, so association tests used only the typed subset. Linkage disequilibrium might explain the correlated functional status among segregating V segments, but an unknown experimental factor could not be excluded. The classifier was reported to diagnose cytomegalovirus status with high specificity and sensitivity in both the original cohort and the validation cohort. A later analysis associated 16,951 TCR beta sequences with specific HLA alleles at a false discovery rate of 0.05. A cluster of highly shared sequence variants was judged likely to represent a technical artifact of the sequencing pipeline. Assigning TCR associations to individual alleles was difficult when HLA alleles, especially DR and DQ, strongly co-occurred. In vitro tests confirmed that a few of the cytomegalovirus-associated TCR beta chains recognize cytomegalovirus antigens. A later genetic analysis reported fewer N-insertions in productive TCRs among donors in an Asian-associated ancestry cluster than the roughly 690-donor mean. Some IMGT-functional V segments, including TRBV6-2 and TRBV6-3, could not be told apart with the 87-base-pair reads, so those segments were excluded. Most CMV-associated TCR beta chains appeared to be HLA-restricted in a later analysis, and the HLA associations seemed to be driven largely by CMV exposure. An earlier analysis of approximately 540 of the donors showed that most TCR beta V segments appeared in productive rearrangements either about 90% or about 30% of the time, which broadly matched IMGT annotations. In a later analysis, several top co-occurrence clusters were reported to appear linked to parvovirus B19, influenza, CMV and Epstein-Barr virus. This cohort had only TCR beta chains sequenced, and the lack of alpha or paired-chain data limited which features could be detected. According to a later analysis, TCR association rates differed among HLA loci, with DRB1 alleles showing the most associated TCRs and HLA-C alleles showing the fewest. A further reported finding was that TCR beta sequences accurately predicted the HLA-A and HLA-B alleles for most subjects in the first cohort. A total of 150 or so TCR beta chains were listed by the study as associated with cytomegalovirus. Presence/absence analyses assumed roughly uniform sequencing depth across donors, an assumption that may not hold. In a later analysis, HLA-associated TCR beta chains were found to be more clonally expanded and to have lower generation probabilities than equally common non-associated chains. Across donors, most TCR sequences were observed very rarely, whereas some public TCRs were present in many individuals. CMV serostatus was the only immune exposure information available for the cohort.

The material sequenced was PBMCs. The sequence was collected from a human donor in good health. This receptor chain uses TRBV11-2 and TRBJ2-5, and possibly TRBD2, on 5 matching bases. This receptor has the CDR3 CASSLGAGSGIHNKETQYF. The sequenced DNA is TGTGCCAGCAGCTTAGGGGCCGGATCGGGAATACATAATAAAGAGACCCAGTACTTC.